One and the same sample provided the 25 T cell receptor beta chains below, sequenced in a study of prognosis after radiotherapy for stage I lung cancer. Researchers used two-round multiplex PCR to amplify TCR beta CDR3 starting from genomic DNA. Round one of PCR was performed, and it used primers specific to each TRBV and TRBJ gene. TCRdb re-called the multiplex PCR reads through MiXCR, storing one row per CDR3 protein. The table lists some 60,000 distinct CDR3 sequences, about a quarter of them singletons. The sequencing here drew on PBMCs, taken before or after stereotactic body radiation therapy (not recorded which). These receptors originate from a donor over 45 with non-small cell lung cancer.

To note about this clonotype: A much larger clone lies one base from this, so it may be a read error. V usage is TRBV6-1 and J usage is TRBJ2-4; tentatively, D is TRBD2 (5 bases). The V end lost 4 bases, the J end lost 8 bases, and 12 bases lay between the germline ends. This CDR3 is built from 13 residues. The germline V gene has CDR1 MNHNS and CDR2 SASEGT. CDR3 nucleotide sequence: TGTGCCAGCAGTGTTAGGGAGAGTGACATTCAGTACTTC. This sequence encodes CASSVRESDIQYF.

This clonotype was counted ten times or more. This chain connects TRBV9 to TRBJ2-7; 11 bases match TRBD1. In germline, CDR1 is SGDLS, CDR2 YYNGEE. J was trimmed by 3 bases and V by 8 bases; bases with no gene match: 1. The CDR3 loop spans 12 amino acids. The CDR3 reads CASGTGGYEQYF. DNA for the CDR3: TGTGCCAGTGGGACAGGGGGCTACGAGCAGTACTTC.

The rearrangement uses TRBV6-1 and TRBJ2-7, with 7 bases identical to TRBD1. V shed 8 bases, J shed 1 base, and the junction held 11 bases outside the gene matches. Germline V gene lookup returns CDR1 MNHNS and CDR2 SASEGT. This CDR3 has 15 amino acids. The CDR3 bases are TGTGCCAGCCGAATGACAGGGTGTAGGTCCTACGAGCAGTACTTC. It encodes CASRMTGCRSYEQYF.

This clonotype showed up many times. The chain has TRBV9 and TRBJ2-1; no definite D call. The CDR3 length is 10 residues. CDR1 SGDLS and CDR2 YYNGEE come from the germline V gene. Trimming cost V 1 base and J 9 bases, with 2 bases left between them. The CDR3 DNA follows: TGTGCCAGCAGCGTACCTGAGCAGTTCTTC. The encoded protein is CASSVPEQFF.

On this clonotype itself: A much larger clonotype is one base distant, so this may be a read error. CDR3 in DNA: TGTGCCAGCATGAACAGGGCCCTCGTGGGAAGGAGTCAGCCCCAGCATTTT. It yields the protein CASMNRALVGRSQPQHF. V is TRBV6-1 and J is TRBJ1-5; D may be TRBD1 (6 bases). V lost 7 bases, J lost 6 bases, and 25 bases lay in between. This CDR3 has 17 amino acids. Germline V gives CDR1 MNHNS, CDR2 SASEGT.

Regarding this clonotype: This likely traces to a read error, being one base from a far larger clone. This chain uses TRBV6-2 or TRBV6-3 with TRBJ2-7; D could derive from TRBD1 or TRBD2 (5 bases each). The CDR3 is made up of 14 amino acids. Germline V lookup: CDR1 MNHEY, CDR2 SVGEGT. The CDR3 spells CASSFPGPSYEKYF. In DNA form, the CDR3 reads TGTGCCAGCTCATTTCCGGGACCCAGCTACGAGAAGTACTTC.

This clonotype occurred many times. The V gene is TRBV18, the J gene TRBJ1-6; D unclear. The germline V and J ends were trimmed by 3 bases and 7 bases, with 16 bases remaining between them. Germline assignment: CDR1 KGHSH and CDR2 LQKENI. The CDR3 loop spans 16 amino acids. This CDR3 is CASSPTPSEGNSPLHF. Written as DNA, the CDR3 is TGTGCCAGCTCACCCACACCTAGTGAAGGGAATTCACCCCTCCACTTT.

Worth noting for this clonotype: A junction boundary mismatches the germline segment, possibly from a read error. The CDR3 protein is CSWQREGAGTGELFF. As DNA, the CDR3 is TGTTCCTGGCAACGGGAGGGGGCCGGCACCGGGGAGCTGTTTTTT. The V and J genes are TRBV30 and TRBJ2-2; D is possibly TRBD2 (8 bases). Germline values: CDR1 GTSNPN, CDR2 SVGIG (reference sequence). The CDR3 sequence is 15 residues long.

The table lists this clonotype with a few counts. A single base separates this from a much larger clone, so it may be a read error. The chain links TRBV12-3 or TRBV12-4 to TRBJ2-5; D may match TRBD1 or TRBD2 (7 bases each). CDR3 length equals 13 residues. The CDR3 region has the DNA TGTGCCAGCAGCTTGACAGGGAGGGAGACCCCGTACTTC. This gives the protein CASSLTGRETPYF.

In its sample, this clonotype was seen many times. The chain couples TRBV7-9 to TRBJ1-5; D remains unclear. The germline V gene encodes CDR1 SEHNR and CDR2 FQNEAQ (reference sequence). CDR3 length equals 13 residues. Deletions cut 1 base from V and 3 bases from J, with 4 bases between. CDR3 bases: TGTGCCAGCAGCTTAGGGAACAATCAGCCCCAGCATTTT. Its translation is CASSLGNNQPQHF.

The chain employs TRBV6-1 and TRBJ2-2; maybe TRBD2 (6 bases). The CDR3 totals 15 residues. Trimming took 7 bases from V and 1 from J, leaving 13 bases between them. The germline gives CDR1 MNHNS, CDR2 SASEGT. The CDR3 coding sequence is TGTGCCAGCACTGTACTAGCTGGGAACACCGGGGAGCTGTTTTTT. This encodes CASTVLAGNTGELFF.

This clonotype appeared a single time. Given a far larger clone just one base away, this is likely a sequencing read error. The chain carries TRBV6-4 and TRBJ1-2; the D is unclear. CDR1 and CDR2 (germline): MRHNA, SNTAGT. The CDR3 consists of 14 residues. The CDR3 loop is CVSSYDMRARGYTF. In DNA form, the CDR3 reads TGTGTCAGCAGTTATGACATGAGGGCTAGGGGCTACACCTTC.

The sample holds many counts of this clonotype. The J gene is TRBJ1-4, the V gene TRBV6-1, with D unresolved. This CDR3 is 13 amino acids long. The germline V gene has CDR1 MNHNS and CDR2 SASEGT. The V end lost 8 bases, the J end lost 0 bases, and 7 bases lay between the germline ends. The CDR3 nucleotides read TGTGCCAGCTGGACTACAACTAATGAAAAACTGTTTTTT. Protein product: CASWTTTNEKLFF.

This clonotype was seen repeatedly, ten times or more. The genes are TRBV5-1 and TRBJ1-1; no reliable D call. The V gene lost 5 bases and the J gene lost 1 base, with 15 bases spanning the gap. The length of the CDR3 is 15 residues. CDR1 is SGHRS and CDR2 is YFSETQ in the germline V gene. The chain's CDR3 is CASRPQTSWNTEAFF. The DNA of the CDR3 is TGCGCCAGCAGACCTCAAACCTCGTGGAACACTGAAGCTTTCTTT.

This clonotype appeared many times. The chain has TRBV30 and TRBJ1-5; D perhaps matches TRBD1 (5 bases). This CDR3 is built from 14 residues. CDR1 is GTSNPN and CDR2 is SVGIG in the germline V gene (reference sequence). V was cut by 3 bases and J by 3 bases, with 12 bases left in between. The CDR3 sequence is CAWRGPGDNQPQHF. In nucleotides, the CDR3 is TGTGCCTGGAGGGGGCCAGGTGACAATCAGCCCCAGCATTTT. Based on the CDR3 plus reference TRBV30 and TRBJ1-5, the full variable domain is SQTIHQWPATLVQPVGSPLSLECTVEGTSNPNLYWYRQAAGRGLQLLFYSVGIGQISSEVPQNLSASRPQDRQFILSSKKLLLSDSGFYLCAWRGPGDNQPQHFGDGTRLSIL.

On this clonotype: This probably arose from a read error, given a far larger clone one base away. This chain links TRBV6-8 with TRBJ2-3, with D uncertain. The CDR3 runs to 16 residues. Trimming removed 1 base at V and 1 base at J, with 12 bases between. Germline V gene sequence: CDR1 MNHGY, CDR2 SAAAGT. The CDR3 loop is CASSYWFCAGTDTQYF. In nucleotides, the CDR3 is TGTGCCAGCAGTTACTGGTTCTGTGCTGGCACAGATACGCAGTATTTT.

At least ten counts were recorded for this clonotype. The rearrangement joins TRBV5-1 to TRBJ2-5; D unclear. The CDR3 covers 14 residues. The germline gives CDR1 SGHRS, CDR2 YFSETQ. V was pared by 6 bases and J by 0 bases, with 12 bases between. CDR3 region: CASKSTSYQETQYF. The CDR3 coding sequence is TGCGCCAGCAAGTCAACCTCGTACCAAGAGACCCAGTACTTC.

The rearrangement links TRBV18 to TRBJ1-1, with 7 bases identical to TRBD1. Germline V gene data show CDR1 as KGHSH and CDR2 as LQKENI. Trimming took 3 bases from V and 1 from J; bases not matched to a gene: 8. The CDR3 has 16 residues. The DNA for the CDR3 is TGTGCCAGCTCACCCTTTACAGGGGTCCCGAACACTGAAGCTTTCTTT. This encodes CASSPFTGVPNTEAFF.

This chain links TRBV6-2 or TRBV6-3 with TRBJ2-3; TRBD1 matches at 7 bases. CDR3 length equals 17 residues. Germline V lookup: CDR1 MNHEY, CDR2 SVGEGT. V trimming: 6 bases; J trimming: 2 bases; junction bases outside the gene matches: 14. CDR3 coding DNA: TGTGCCAGCAGACGGATGCGGACAGGTTGGGTCACAGATACGCAGTATTTT. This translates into CASRRMRTGWVTDTQYF.

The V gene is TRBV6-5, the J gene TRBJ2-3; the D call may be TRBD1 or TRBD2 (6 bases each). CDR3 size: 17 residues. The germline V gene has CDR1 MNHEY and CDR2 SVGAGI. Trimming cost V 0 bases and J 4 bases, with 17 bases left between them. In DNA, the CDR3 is TGTGCCAGCAGTTACTCGACCGGGGCAAGGGGGGCAGATACGCAGTATTTT. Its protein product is CASSYSTGARGADTQYF.

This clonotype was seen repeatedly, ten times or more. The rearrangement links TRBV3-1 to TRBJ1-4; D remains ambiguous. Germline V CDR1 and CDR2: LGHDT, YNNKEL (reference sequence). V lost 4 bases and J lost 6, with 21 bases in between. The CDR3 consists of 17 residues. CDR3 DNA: TGTGCCAGCAGCCGAACCTATTTGGGCCCACCGGATGAAAAACTGTTTTTT. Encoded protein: CASSRTYLGPPDEKLFF.

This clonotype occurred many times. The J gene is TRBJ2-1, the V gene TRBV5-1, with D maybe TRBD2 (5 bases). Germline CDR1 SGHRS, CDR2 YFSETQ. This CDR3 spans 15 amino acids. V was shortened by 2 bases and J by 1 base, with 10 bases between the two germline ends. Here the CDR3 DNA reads TGCGCCAGCAGCTTCTCCGGGATTTCCTACAATGAGCAGTTCTTC. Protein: CASSFSGISYNEQFF.

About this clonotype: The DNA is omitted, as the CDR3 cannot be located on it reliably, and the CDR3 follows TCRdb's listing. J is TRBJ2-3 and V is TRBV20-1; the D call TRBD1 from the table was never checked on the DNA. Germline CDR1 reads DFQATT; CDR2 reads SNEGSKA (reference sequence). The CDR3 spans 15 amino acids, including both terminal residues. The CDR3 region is CSARVAGGAGRYAVF.

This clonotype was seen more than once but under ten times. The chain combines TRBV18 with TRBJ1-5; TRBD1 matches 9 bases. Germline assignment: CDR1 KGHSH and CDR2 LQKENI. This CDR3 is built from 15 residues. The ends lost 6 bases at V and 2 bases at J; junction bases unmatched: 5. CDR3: CASSQDRGGNQPQHF. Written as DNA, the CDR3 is TGTGCCAGCTCGCAGGACAGGGGAGGCAATCAGCCCCAGCATTTT.

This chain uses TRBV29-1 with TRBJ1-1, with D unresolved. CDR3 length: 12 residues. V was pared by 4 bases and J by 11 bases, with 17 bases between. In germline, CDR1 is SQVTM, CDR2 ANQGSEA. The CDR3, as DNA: TGCAGCGTTGTGCCCTTCTCCACGGGGGCTTTCTTT. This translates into CSVVPFSTGAFF.